Listed below are T cell receptor beta chains from one sample, sequenced in a study of cytomegalovirus exposure and HLA in healthy donors. Sequencing was performed with immunoSEQ multiplex PCR; in TCRdb, only in-frame clones are kept and a portion is missing. There are fewer than 200,000 clones in the sample; roughly four fifths occur only once, and less than 1% lies in the top ten. The specimen was PBMCs. The source is a female donor in good health and CMV-seronegative. The CDR3 runs from the conserved cysteine through the conserved F or W. The order of the fields is clone size, V gene, J gene, D gene, CDR3 protein, CDR3 DNA. D genes are given only for firm matches. Rows give clone size only sometimes, using once, few, many, or a class for an expanded clone.

NA	TRBV7-2	TRBJ2-3	TRBD2	CASSLVSGRGFPRAQYF	TGTGCCAGCAGCTTAGTTTCGGGGCGGGGGTTTCCAAGGGCGCAGTATTTT
NA	TRBV7-9	TRBJ2-2	TRBD2	CASNGGERGELFF	TGTGCCAGCAACGGGGGGGAACGAGGGGAGCTGTTTTTT
NA	TRBV5-6	TRBJ2-4	NA	CASSLVTWRAGQGGIQYF	TGTGCCAGCAGCTTGGTTACCTGGCGAGCCGGACAAGGGGGCATTCAGTACTTC
NA	TRBV23-1	TRBJ2-1	NA	CASQSSCGNEQFF	TGCGCTAGTCAATCCTCTTGCGGCAATGAGCAGTTCTTC
NA	TRBV28	TRBJ1-2	NA	CASSLWRETNYGYTF	TGTGCCAGCAGTTTATGGCGGGAAACCAACTATGGCTACACCTTC
few	TRBV19	TRBJ2-1	TRBD2	CASSAHTSGSGNEQFF	TGTGCCAGTAGTGCCCACACTAGCGGGAGTGGGAATGAGCAGTTCTTC
few	TRBV7-2	TRBJ2-1	NA	CASSLTQDSYNEQFF	TGTGCCAGCAGCTTAACCCAGGACAGCTACAATGAGCAGTTCTTC
NA	TRBV5-8	TRBJ1-5	NA	CASFPTRHYSNQPQHF	TGTGCCAGCTTCCCGACCCGGCACTATAGCAATCAGCCCCAGCATTTT
NA	TRBV7-9	TRBJ1-5	NA	CSSSLVAGFYQPQHF	TGTTCCAGCAGCTTAGTAGCAGGGTTTTATCAGCCCCAGCATTTT
NA	TRBV30	TRBJ2-4	TRBD2	CAWSTSGARGNSQYF	TGTGCCTGGTCGACCAGCGGGGCCCGGGGAAACAGTCAGTACTTC
NA	TRBV7-7	TRBJ2-5	TRBD2	CASSLSAGGPRSETQYF	TGTGCTAGCAGCTTAAGTGCGGGGGGCCCCCGCTCAGAGACCCAGTACTTC
NA	TRBV12-5	TRBJ1-3	NA	CASGRQATIYF	TGTGCTAGTGGTCGTCAGGCCACCATATATTTT
NA	TRBV30	TRBJ2-2	TRBD2	CAWSVGGGHTGELFF	TGTGCCTGGAGTGTTGGGGGGGGTCACACCGGGGAGCTGTTTTTT
few	TRBV6-6	TRBJ1-1	TRBD1	CASSSPPGQANTEAFF	TGTGCCAGCAGTTCCCCCCCCGGACAGGCTAACACTGAAGCTTTCTTT
NA	TRBV4-2	TRBJ2-1	TRBD2	CASSHQLAGGRGEQFF	TGTGCCAGCAGCCACCAGTTAGCGGGAGGGCGTGGTGAGCAGTTCTTC
few	TRBV29-1	TRBJ1-5	NA	CSVLPTGGQPQHF	TGCAGCGTCCTACCGACCGGGGGTCAGCCCCAGCATTTT
NA	TRBV6-4	TRBJ1-1	NA	CASSLQLNTEAFF	TGTGCCAGCAGTCTACAGCTCAACACTGAAGCTTTCTTT
NA	TRBV6-1	TRBJ2-2	NA	CASSERLNTGELFF	TGTGCCAGCAGTGAGCGACTGAACACCGGGGAGCTGTTTTTT
NA	TRBV5-1	TRBJ2-2	NA	CASSLTPGVDGELFF	TGCGCCAGCAGCTTGACTCCGGGTGTGGACGGGGAGCTGTTTTTT
NA	TRBV4-1	TRBJ2-1	NA	CASSQVGQRTIRLEQFF	TGCGCCAGCAGCCAAGTGGGGCAGCGGACTATCCGCTTGGAGCAGTTCTTC
few	TRBV25-1	TRBJ1-4	NA	CASSESTVGGGRREKLFF	TGTGCCAGCAGTGAATCCACCGTTGGGGGCGGAAGACGTGAAAAACTGTTTTTT
NA	TRBV28	TRBJ1-1	NA	CASTYPGRGGAFF	TGTGCCAGCACCTACCCTGGGAGGGGGGGAGCTTTCTTT
NA	TRBV5-4	TRBJ2-7	TRBD2	CASSDAAGGRYGQYF	TGTGCCAGCAGCGACGCAGCGGGGGGGCGATACGGGCAGTACTTC
NA	TRBV27	TRBJ1-6	TRBD1	CASSSGQRMSSYNSPLHF	TGTGCCAGCAGTTCGGGACAGCGGATGAGCTCCTATAATTCACCCCTCCACTTT
NA	TRBV29-1	TRBJ2-4	NA	CSVLPGSAKNIQYF	TGCAGCGTTCTGCCGGGTTCGGCCAAAAACATTCAGTACTTC
NA	TRBV10-3	TRBJ2-7	NA	CAIGYRDTTGEQYF	TGTGCCATCGGGTACCGGGACACGACCGGCGAGCAGTACTTC
NA	TRBV7-2	TRBJ2-5	NA	CASSQSGETQYF	TGTGCCAGCAGCCAAAGCGGGGAGACCCAGTACTTC
NA	TRBV9	TRBJ2-7	TRBD1	CASSADRNEQYF	TGTGCCAGCAGCGCGGACAGGAACGAGCAGTACTTC
NA	TRBV6-1	TRBJ2-7	NA	CASTLGGGASYEQYF	TGTGCCAGCACTCTCGGAGGCGGAGCCTCCTACGAGCAGTACTTC